Below, 27 T cell receptor beta chains from the same sample are listed, as sequenced in a study of T-cell reconstitution after alpha-beta-depleted transplantation in children. As it was prepared, the TCRbeta library received unique molecular identifiers. TCRdb ran MiXCR on the PCR reads and lists one entry per CDR3 protein. The sample carries nearly 550,000 distinct CDR3 sequences, about a sixth recorded once. The source material was PBMCs from the stem cell graft donor, sampled from the stem cell graft. The receptors originated from a human donor who donated a stem cell graft to a child with acute lymphoblastic leukemia.

This clonotype has only a few counts. The CDR3, as DNA: TGTGCCATCAGTGCAGCCAGGGGCACCTACGAGCAGTACTTC. It yields the protein CAISAARGTYEQYF. This rearrangement joins TRBV10-3 to TRBJ2-7, with D maybe TRBD1 (6 bases). The CDR3 runs 14 residues. V lost 4 bases to trimming and J lost 2 bases, with 12 bases between them. Per the germline V gene, CDR1 is ENHRY and CDR2 is SYGVKD.

The gene calls are TRBV20-1 and TRBJ1-2; D is perhaps TRBD1 (5 bases). Germline loops: CDR1 DFQATT, CDR2 SNEGSKA (reference sequence). This CDR3 has 15 residues. The ends were cut back, 6 bases at V and 0 bases at J, with 17 bases in the middle. The CDR3 here is CSASRADLTNYGYTF. The CDR3 nucleotides are TGCAGTGCCTCCAGGGCAGATCTTACTAACTATGGCTACACCTTC.

The J gene is TRBJ1-5, the V gene TRBV7-9; possibly TRBD1 for D (5 bases). V dropped 5 bases and J dropped 1 base, with 15 bases sitting between them. There are 16 residues in the CDR3. The germline V gene has CDR1 SEHNR and CDR2 FQNEAQ (reference sequence). CDR3 nucleotide sequence: TGTGCCAGCAGCCAGGGCGTTTCGGGGAGCAATCAGCCCCAGCATTTT. This translates into CASSQGVSGSNQPQHF.

The rearrangement uses TRBV6-5 and TRBJ1-1; no firm D call. CDR3 length: 13 amino acids. Looked up from germline, CDR1 is MNHEY and CDR2 is SVGAGI. Trimming took 2 bases from V and 6 from J, leaving 10 bases between them. The CDR3 here is CASSYPGRSEAFF. CDR3 in DNA: TGTGCCAGCAGTTACCCGGGGAGGTCTGAAGCTTTCTTT.

This clonotype was observed a few times. The chain has TRBV5-1 and TRBJ1-2; possibly TRBD1 for D (6 bases). V was trimmed by 3 bases and J by 3 bases, leaving 15 bases between them. The CDR3 sequence is 15 residues long. Germline CDR1 SGHRS, CDR2 YFSETQ. CDR3 coding DNA: TGCGCCAGCAGCTCGGGACAATCCCTACACTATGGCTACACCTTC. It translates to CASSSGQSLHYGYTF.

The J gene is TRBJ2-7, the V gene TRBV20-1; 7 nucleotides agree with TRBD1. Germline CDR1 and CDR2: DFQATT and SNEGSKA (reference sequence). The length of the CDR3 is 12 residues. V lost 5 bases, J lost 5 bases, and 6 bases stayed unmatched. For the CDR3, the DNA is TGCAGTGCTGAAAAAGGGGGCGACGAGCAGTACTTC. Amino acid sequence: CSAEKGGDEQYF.

This clonotype was counted only a few times. The gene calls are TRBV5-5 and TRBJ1-1; a possible D gene is TRBD1 (5 bases). The V gene lost 1 base and the J gene lost 0 bases, with 10 bases spanning the gap. The germline V gene has CDR1 SGHKS and CDR2 YYEKEE (reference sequence). This CDR3 is 15 amino acids long. CDR3 bases: TGTGCCAGCAGCTTGCAGGGACGAATGAACACTGAAGCTTTCTTT. The encoded protein is CASSLQGRMNTEAFF.

This clonotype was seen a handful of times. The chain uses TRBV11-1 and TRBJ2-7; D not certain. The CDR3 loop spans 16 amino acids. Germline assignment: CDR1 SGHAT and CDR2 FQDESV (reference sequence). Trimming left V 5 bases short and J 6 bases short, with 23 bases between. The CDR3 DNA sequence: TGTGCCAGCAGCCCCTTGGACGGGCCCCGGGTTGGCGAGCAGTACTTC. Its protein is CASSPLDGPRVGEQYF. Full variable domain (rest looked up from reference TRBV11-1 and TRBJ2-7): EAEVAQSPRYKITEKSQAVAFWCDPISGHATLYWYRQILGQGPELLVQFQDESVVDDSQLPKDRFSAERLKGVDSTLKIQPAELGDSAMYLCASSPLDGPRVGEQYFGPGTRLTVT.

The rearrangement links TRBV12-3 or TRBV12-4 to TRBJ2-1; the D is unclear. The CDR3 is 13 residues long. Trimming took off 4 bases at V and 6 bases at J, with 10 bases between the two ends. CDR3 sequence (DNA): TGTGCCAGCAGTTGGTGGATCACCAATGAGCAGTTCTTC. This encodes CASSWWITNEQFF.

This clonotype showed up just a few times. This chain uses TRBV20-1 with TRBJ1-6; no reliable D call. V shed 1 base and J shed 8 bases, with 15 bases lying between them. This CDR3 contains 15 residues. Germline CDR1 reads DFQATT; CDR2 reads SNEGSKA (reference sequence). CDR3 region: CSARVSTSDHSPLHF. CDR3 bases: TGCAGTGCTAGAGTTTCTACGTCGGATCATTCACCCCTCCACTTT.

The count of this clonotype is one. The rearrangement uses TRBV18 and TRBJ2-3; the D is unclear. Germline V gene lookup returns CDR1 KGHSH and CDR2 LQKENI. This CDR3 is built from 14 residues. V lost 3 bases and J 0 bases, leaving 7 bases between the germline ends. DNA for the CDR3: TGTGCCAGCTCACCTTTTGCTAGCACAGATACGCAGTATTTT. It encodes CASSPFASTDTQYF.

This rearrangement joins TRBV5-1 to TRBJ2-1; tentative D call: TRBD2 (5 bases). Trimming pared 4 bases from V and 9 bases from J, leaving 11 bases between. This CDR3 has 12 amino acids. CDR1 and CDR2 from the germline V gene are SGHRS and YFSETQ. As DNA, the CDR3 is TGCGCCAGCAGCCGATTAGCGTTTGAGCAGTTCTTC. Translation: CASSRLAFEQFF.

This rearrangement joins TRBV5-5 to TRBJ1-2; a weak D match, TRBD1 (6 bases). Germline values: CDR1 SGHKS, CDR2 YYEKEE (reference sequence). Trimming pared 6 bases from V and 2 bases from J, leaving 17 bases between. The CDR3 is made up of 15 amino acids. CDR3 sequence reads: CASTYIDRMNYGYTF. CDR3 bases: TGTGCCAGCACTTACATCGACAGGATGAACTATGGCTACACCTTC.

This chain links TRBV29-1 with TRBJ2-3, with unresolved D. Trimming left V 5 bases short and J 11 bases short, with 20 bases between. The CDR3 loop spans 13 amino acids. Germline V lookup: CDR1 SQVTM, CDR2 ANQGSEA. The CDR3 DNA reads TGCAGCGTTTGTCCATTGGGCGGCGAACTGCAGTATTTT. Amino acid sequence: CSVCPLGGELQYF.

This clonotype was seen more than once but under ten times. One end of the junction fails to match germline, which may point to a read error. The CDR3 DNA sequence: TGTGCCAGCAGCCAGGCTTTGAACTCTGAAGCTTTCTTT. It encodes CASSQALNSEAFF. J is TRBJ1-1 and V is TRBV4-2, with no clear D. Germline CDR1 reads LGHNA; CDR2 reads YNFKEQ. The CDR3 consists of 13 residues.

This clonotype was recorded at least ten times. This chain connects TRBV4-1 to TRBJ2-5; D remains ambiguous. The germline V gene has CDR1 MGHRA and CDR2 YSYEKL. The CDR3 loop spans 14 amino acids. V lost 3 bases and J 2 bases, leaving 10 bases between the germline ends. CDR3 amino acids: CASSQWADQETQYF. The CDR3 DNA sequence: TGCGCCAGCAGCCAGTGGGCAGATCAAGAGACCCAGTACTTC.

This clonotype appeared a few times. The genes are TRBV27 and TRBJ2-1; the D gene is possibly TRBD1 (5 bases). Germline V gene lookup returns CDR1 MNHEY and CDR2 SMNVEV (reference sequence). The V gene lost 2 bases and the J gene lost 5 bases, with 10 bases spanning the gap. This CDR3 spans 14 amino acids. CDR3 sequence (DNA): TGTGCCAGCAGTTTACTGCAGGGTAACAATGAGCAGTTCTTC. It is translated as CASSLLQGNNEQFF.

In nucleotides, the CDR3 is TGTGCCACCAGCAGAGAACTAGCGGGGCAAAACGGCCAGTACTTC. It specifies CATSRELAGQNGQYF. The rearrangement uses TRBV15 and TRBJ2-5, with TRBD2 matching over 10 bases. The CDR3 contains 15 residues. Per germline, CDR1 LNHNV and CDR2 YYDKDF (reference sequence). Germline trimming cut 0 bases from V and 10 bases from J; bases unmatched to any gene: 8. Combining the CDR3 with reference TRBV15 and TRBJ2-5 gives the whole variable domain DAMVIQNPRYQVTQFGKPVTLSCSQTLNHNVMYWYQQKSSQAPKLLFHYYDKDFNNEADTPDNFQSRRPNTSFCFLDIRSPGLGDTAMYLCATSRELAGQNGQYFGPGTRLLVL.

This chain links TRBV14 with TRBJ2-1; 8 nucleotides line up with TRBD1. The ends lost 3 bases at V and 7 bases at J; junction bases unmatched: 8. CDR3 length: 15 amino acids. Germline CDR1 SGHDN, CDR2 FVKESK. The CDR3 DNA sequence: TGTGCCAGCAGCCACATCCCAGGGGGCTCGAATGAGCAGTTCTTC. It is translated as CASSHIPGGSNEQFF.

This clonotype was seen a handful of times. The J gene is TRBJ1-5, the V gene TRBV27; 7 bases map to TRBD1. This CDR3 spans 14 amino acids. Trimming at V came to 11 bases and at J to 4 bases, leaving 11 bases not matched to a gene. Germline V lookup: CDR1 MNHEY, CDR2 SMNVEV (reference sequence). The CDR3 loop is CASGWTGENQPQHF. The CDR3, as DNA: TGTGCCTCTGGTTGGACAGGAGAGAATCAGCCCCAGCATTTT.

This clonotype occurred a few times. The chain recombines TRBV5-1 with TRBJ2-1, with a tentative D call TRBD2 (6 bases). The CDR3 consists of 19 residues. The germline V gene has CDR1 SGHRS and CDR2 YFSETQ. Deletions cut 2 bases from V and 4 bases from J, with 25 bases between. This CDR3 reads CASSFSVAEGTLPYNEQFF. DNA of the CDR3: TGCGCCAGCAGCTTTTCTGTAGCGGAGGGAACCCTCCCTTACAATGAGCAGTTCTTC.

V and J are TRBV13 and TRBJ2-1; 7 nucleotides agree with TRBD1. The germline gives CDR1 PRHDT, CDR2 FYEKMQ (reference sequence). This CDR3 contains 17 residues. The junction had 17 bases not matched to a gene; V was cut back by 5 bases and J by 7 bases. The CDR3 region has the DNA TGTGCCAGCAGCACCTGGCCCTTCCGACAGGGTGGGAATGAGCAGTTCTTC. Translated, it gives CASSTWPFRQGGNEQFF.

The CDR3 here is CASSFYREGTEAFF. CDR3 coding DNA: TGCGCCAGCAGCTTTTACCGGGAGGGCACTGAAGCTTTCTTT. V and J are TRBV5-1 and TRBJ1-1; D ambiguous. Per germline, CDR1 SGHRS and CDR2 YFSETQ. V lost 2 bases and J 4 bases, leaving 12 bases between the germline ends. This CDR3 contains 14 residues.

This clonotype was seen a few times. In DNA form, the CDR3 reads TGCAGCGTTGAAGGGGGTCAGGGTCAGCCCCAGCATTTT. This sequence encodes CSVEGGQGQPQHF. J is TRBJ1-5 and V is TRBV29-1; tentative D call: TRBD1 (5 bases). CDR3 length: 13 amino acids. Trimming shortened V by 1 base and J by 6 bases, and 10 bases separated the two germline ends. In germline, CDR1 is SQVTM, CDR2 ANQGSEA.

This clonotype came up a few times. The conserved closing phenylalanine or tryptophan is absent in this CDR3, likely reflecting a read error. It is unclear where the CDR3 begins or ends on the DNA, so no DNA is shown, and the CDR3 is as TCRdb lists it. This chain uses TRBV20-1 with TRBJ1-2. The CDR3 adds up to 8 amino acids, both ends counted. The V gene's germline CDR1 is DFQATT and CDR2 SNEGSKA (reference sequence). CDR3 loop: CSAASEGL.

The genes are TRBV5-1 and TRBJ2-7, with a tentative D call TRBD1 (7 bases). CDR1 is SGHRS and CDR2 is YFSETQ in the germline V gene. V shed 4 bases and J shed 2 bases, with 22 bases lying between them. This CDR3 spans 17 amino acids. The CDR3 sequence: CASSHRGIRGYAYEQYF. CDR3 DNA sequence: TGCGCCAGCAGCCACCGGGGGATCAGGGGGTATGCCTACGAGCAGTACTTC.

V gene TRBV20-1 combines with J gene TRBJ2-1, with D possibly being TRBD2 (5 bases). In germline, CDR1 is DFQATT, CDR2 SNEGSKA (reference sequence). Trimming took off 5 bases at V and 4 bases at J, with 18 bases between the two ends. The CDR3 has 15 residues. Here the CDR3 reads CSAVELERTYNEQFF. Here the CDR3 DNA reads TGCAGTGCTGTAGAACTAGAGCGGACGTACAATGAGCAGTTCTTC.